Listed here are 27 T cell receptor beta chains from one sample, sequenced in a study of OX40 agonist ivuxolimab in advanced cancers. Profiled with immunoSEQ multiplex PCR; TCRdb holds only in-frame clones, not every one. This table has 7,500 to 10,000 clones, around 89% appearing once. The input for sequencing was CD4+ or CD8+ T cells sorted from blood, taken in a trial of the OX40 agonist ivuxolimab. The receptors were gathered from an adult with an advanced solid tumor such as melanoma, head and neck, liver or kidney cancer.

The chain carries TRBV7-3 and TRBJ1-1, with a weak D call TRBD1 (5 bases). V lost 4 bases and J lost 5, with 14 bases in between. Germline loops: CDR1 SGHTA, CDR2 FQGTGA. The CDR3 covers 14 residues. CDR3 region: CASSSTGGRTEAFF. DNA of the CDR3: TGTGCCAGCAGCTCAACAGGTGGGAGGACTGAAGCTTTCTTT.

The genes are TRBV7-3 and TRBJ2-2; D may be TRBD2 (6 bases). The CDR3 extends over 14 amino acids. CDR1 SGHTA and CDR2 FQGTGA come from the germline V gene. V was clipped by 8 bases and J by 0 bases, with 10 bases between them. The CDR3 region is CASGRQANTGELFF. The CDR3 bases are TGTGCCAGCGGGAGGCAAGCGAACACCGGGGAGCTGTTTTTT.

CDR3 protein: CASSPYLTPPYEQYF. CDR3 DNA: TGTGCCAGCAGTCCATACCTTACCCCACCCTACGAGCAGTACTTC. This chain connects TRBV6-5 to TRBJ2-7; no firm D call. The CDR3 consists of 15 residues. Trimming took off 5 bases at V and 2 bases at J, with 16 bases between the two ends. CDR1 MNHEY and CDR2 SVGAGI come from the germline V gene.

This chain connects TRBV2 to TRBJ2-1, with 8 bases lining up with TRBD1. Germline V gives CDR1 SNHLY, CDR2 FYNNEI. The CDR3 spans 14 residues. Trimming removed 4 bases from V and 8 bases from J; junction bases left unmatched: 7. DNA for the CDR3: TGTGCCAGCAGTGTTGGACAGGGCTTGGATGAGCAGTTCTTC. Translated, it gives CASSVGQGLDEQFF.

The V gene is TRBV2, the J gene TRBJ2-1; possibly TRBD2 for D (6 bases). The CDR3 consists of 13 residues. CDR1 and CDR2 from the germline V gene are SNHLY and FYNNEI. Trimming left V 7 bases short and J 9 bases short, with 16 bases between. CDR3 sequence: CASTAGLWTEQFF. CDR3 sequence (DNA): TGTGCCAGCACGGCGGGACTTTGGACTGAGCAGTTCTTC.

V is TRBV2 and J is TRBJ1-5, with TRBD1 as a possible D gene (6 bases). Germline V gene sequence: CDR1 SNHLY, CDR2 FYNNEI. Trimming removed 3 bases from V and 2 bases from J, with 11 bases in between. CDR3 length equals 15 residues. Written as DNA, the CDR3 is TGTGCCAGCAGTGAGGAGGGGGGGGGCAATCAGCCCCAGCATTTT. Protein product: CASSEEGGGNQPQHF.

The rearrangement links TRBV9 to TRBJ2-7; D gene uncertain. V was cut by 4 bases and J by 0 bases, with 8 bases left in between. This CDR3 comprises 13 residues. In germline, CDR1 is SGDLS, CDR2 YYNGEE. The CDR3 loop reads CASSPESSYEQYF. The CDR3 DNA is TGTGCCAGCAGCCCAGAAAGCTCCTACGAGCAGTACTTC.

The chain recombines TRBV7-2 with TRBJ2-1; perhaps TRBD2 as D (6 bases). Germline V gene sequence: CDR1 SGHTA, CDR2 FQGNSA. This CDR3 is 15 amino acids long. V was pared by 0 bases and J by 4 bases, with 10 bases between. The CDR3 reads CASSLASGPYNEQFF. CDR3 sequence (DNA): TGTGCCAGCAGCTTAGCTAGCGGTCCGTACAATGAGCAGTTCTTC.

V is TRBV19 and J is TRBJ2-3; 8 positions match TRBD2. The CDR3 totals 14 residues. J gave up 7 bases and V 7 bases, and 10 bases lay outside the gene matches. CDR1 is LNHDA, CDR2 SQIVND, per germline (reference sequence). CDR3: CASTTGGGANTQYF. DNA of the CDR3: TGTGCCAGTACCACCGGGGGGGGCGCTAATACGCAGTATTTT.

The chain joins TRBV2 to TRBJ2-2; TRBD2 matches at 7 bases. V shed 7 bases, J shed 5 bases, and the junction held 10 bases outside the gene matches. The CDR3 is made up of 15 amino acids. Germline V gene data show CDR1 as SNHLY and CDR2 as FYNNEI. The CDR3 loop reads CASKSGAGSTGELFF. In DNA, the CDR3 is TGTGCCAGCAAGTCTGGAGCGGGATCTACCGGGGAGCTGTTTTTT.

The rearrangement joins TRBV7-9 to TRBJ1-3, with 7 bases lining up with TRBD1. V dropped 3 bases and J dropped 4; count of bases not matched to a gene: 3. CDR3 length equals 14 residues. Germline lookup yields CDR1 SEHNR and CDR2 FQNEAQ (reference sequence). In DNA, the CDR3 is TGTGCCAGCAGCTTGACAGGGCAAGGAAACACCATATATTTT. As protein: CASSLTGQGNTIYF.

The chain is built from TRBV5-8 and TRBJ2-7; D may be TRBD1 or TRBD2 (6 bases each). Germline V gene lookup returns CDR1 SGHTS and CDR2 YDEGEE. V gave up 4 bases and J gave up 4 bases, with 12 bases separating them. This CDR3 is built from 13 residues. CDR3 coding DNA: TGTGCCAGCAGCCCGCGGGACACTTACGAGCAGTACTTC. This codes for CASSPRDTYEQYF. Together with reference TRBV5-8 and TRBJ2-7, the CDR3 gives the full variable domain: EAGVTQSPTHLIKTRGQQATLRCSPISGHTSVYWYQQALGLGLQFLLWYDEGEERNRGNFPPRFSGRQFPNYSSELNVNALELEDSALYLCASSPRDTYEQYFGPGTRLTVT.

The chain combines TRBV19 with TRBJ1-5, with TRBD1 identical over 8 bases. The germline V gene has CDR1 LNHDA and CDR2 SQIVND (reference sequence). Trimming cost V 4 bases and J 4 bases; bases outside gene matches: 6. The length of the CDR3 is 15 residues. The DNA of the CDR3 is TGTGCCAGTAGTAAACAGGGGGTCCCTAATCAGCCCCAGCATTTT. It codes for CASSKQGVPNQPQHF.

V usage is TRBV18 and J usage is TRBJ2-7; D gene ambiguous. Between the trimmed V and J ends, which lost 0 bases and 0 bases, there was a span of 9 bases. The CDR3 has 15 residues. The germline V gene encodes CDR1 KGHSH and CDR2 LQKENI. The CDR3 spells CASSPPLTGSYEQYF. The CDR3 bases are TGTGCCAGCTCACCACCCCTTACCGGCTCCTACGAGCAGTACTTC.

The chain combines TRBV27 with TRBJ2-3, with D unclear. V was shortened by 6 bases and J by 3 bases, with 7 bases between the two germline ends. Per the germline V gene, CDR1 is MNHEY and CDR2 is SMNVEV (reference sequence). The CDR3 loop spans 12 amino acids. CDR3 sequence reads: CASRKDTDTQYF. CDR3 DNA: TGTGCCAGCAGGAAAGATACAGATACGCAGTATTTT.

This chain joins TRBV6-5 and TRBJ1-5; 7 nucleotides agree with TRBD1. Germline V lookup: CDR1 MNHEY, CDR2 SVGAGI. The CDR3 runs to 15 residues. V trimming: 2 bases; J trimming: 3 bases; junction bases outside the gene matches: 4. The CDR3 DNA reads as TGTGCCAGCAGTTACACCGGACAGGCCAATCAGCCCCAGCATTTT. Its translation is CASSYTGQANQPQHF.

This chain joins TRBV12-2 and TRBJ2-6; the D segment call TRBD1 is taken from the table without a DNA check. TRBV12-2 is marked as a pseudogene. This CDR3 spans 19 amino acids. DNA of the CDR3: TGTGCAAGTCGCCGGGTAAGGGTGGACACAAGCTCTGGGGCCAACGTCCTGACTTTC. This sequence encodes CASRRVRVDTSSGANVLTF.

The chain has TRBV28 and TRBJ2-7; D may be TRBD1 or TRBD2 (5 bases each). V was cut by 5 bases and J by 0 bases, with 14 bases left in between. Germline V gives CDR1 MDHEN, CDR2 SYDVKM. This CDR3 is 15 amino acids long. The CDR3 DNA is TGTGCCAGCAGTCCTAGGGGTGGGAGCTCCTACGAGCAGTACTTC. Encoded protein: CASSPRGGSSYEQYF.

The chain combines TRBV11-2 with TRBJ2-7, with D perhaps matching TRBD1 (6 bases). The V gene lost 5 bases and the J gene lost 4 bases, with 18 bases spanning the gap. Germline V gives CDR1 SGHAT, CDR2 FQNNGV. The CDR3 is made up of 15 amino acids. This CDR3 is CASSLNGAGEYEQYF. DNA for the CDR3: TGTGCCAGCAGCCTCAACGGGGCAGGGGAGTACGAGCAGTACTTC.

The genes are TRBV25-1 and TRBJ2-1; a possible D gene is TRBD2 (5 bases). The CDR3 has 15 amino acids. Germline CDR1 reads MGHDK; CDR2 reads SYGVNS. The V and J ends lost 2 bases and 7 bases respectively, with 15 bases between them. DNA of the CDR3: TGTGCCAGCAGTGAACCGGCCCCCCCGGGGAATGAGCAGTTCTTC. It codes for CASSEPAPPGNEQFF.

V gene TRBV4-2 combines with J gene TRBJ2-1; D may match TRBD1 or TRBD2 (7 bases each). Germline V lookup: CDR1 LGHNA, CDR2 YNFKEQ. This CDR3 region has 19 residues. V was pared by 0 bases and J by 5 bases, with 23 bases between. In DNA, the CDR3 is TGTGCCAGCAGCCAAGAGGGGGCCAGGAGGACTAGGGGGCACAATGAGCAGTTCTTC. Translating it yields CASSQEGARRTRGHNEQFF.

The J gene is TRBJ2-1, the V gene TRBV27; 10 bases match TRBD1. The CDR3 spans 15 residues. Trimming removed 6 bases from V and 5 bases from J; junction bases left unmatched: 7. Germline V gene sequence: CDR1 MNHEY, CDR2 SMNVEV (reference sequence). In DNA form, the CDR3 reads TGTGCCAGCAGCACCGGGACAGGGGAGGACAATGAGCAGTTCTTC. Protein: CASSTGTGEDNEQFF.

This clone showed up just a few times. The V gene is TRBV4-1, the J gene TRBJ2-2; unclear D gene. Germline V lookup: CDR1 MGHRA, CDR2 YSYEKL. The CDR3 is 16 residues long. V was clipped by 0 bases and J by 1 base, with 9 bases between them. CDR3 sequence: CASSQEGSWNTGELFF. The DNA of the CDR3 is TGCGCCAGCAGCCAAGAAGGTAGCTGGAACACCGGGGAGCTGTTTTTT.

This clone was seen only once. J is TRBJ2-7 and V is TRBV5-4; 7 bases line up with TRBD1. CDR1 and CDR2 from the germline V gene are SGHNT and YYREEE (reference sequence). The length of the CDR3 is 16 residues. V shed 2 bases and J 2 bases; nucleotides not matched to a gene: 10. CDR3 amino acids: CASSLGGGTATYEQYF. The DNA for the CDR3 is TGTGCCAGCAGCTTAGGAGGTGGGACAGCAACCTACGAGCAGTACTTC.

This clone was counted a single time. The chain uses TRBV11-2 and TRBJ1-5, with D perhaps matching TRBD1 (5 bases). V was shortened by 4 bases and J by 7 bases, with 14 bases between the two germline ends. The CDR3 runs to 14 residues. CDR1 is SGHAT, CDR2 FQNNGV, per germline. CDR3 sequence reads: CASSSIRGGQPQHF. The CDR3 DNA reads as TGTGCCAGCAGCTCTATCCGGGGCGGGCAGCCCCAGCATTTT. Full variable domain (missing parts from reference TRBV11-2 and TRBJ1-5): EAGVAQSPRYKIIEKRQSVAFWCNPISGHATLYWYQQILGQGPKLLIQFQNNGVVDDSQLPKDRFSAERLKGVDSTLKIQPAKLEDSAVYLCASSSIRGGQPQHFGDGTRLSIL.

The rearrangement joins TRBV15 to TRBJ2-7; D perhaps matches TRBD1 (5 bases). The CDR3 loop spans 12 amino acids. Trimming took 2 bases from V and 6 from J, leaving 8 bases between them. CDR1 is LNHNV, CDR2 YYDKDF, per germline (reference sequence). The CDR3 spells CATSRRQGEQYF. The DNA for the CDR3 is TGTGCCACCAGCAGACGCCAGGGCGAGCAGTACTTC.

In DNA form, the CDR3 reads TGTGCCAGCTCACCAAGCGACCTTCCTGAAGCTTTCTTT. It encodes CASSPSDLPEAFF. J is TRBJ1-1 and V is TRBV18; D not certain. The CDR3 loop spans 13 amino acids. Germline V gives CDR1 KGHSH, CDR2 LQKENI. Trimming removed 2 bases at V and 6 bases at J, with 10 bases between.